This TCR beta chain was sequenced for a study of CD8 T cells in Susac syndrome. Sequencing of TCR beta was undertaken in CD8+ and CD4+ T cells derived from blood. Reverse transcription of roughly 0.45 to 1 ug RNA was carried out with random hexamers. TCR beta CDR3 was amplified by immunoSEQ covering 54 Vbeta and 13 Jbeta. TCRdb passed the immunoSEQ multiplex PCR reads through MiXCR, listing each CDR3 protein once. The sample holds around 280,000 distinct CDR3 sequences, about 85% seen once. The ends were cut back, 1 base at V and 1 base at J, with 6 bases in the middle. CDR3 length: 14 amino acids. CDR1 is LGHNA, CDR2 YNFKEQ, per germline.

The sequenced material came from CD8+ T cells from PBMCs. The chain carries TRBV4-2 and TRBJ2-3; D gene ambiguous. This sequence was found in a human donor with multiple sclerosis. In DNA, the CDR3 is TGTGCCAGCAGCCAAGCGAGCGGCACAGATACGCAGTATTTT. It specifies CASSQASGTDTQYF.